This T cell receptor (beta chain) was recorded in a study of cytomegalovirus exposure and HLA in healthy donors. Vbeta (60) and Jbeta (13) primers were used in the PCR. Profiled with immunoSEQ multiplex PCR; TCRdb holds only in-frame clones, not every one. The sample gives roughly 150,000 clones, 70% to 80% of which show up once; about 15% is in the top ten. There are 14 residues in the CDR3. The germline gives CDR1 GTSNPN, CDR2 SVGIG (reference sequence). The V end lost 0 bases, the J end lost 3 bases, and 8 bases lay between the germline ends. Sample: PBMCs. V gene TRBV30 combines with J gene TRBJ1-4, with a tentative D call TRBD1 (5 bases). This clonotype was sampled from a middle-aged woman in good health and CMV-seronegative. The CDR3 DNA reads as TGTGCCTGGAGTGTAAAACAGGCTAATGAAAAACTGTTTTTT. Translation: CAWSVKQANEKLFF.